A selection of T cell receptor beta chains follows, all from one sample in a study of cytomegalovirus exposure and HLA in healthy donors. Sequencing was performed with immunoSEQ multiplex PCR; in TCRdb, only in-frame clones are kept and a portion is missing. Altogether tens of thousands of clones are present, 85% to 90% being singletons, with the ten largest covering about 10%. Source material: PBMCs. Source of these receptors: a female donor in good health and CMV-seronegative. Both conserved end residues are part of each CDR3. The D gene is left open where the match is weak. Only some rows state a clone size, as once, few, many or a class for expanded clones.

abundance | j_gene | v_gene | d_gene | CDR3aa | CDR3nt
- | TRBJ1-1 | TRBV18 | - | CASSPAGVNTEAFF | TGTGCCAGCTCACCGGCGGGGGTTAACACTGAAGCTTTCTTT
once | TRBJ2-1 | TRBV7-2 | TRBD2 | CASSRLAGDNEQFF | TGTGCCAGCAGCCGACTAGCGGGGGACAATGAGCAGTTCTTC
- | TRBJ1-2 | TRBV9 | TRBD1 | CASSAHTDMTGVYGYTF | TGTGCCAGCAGCGCCCATACTGATATGACAGGGGTCTATGGCTACACCTTC
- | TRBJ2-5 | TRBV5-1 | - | CASSLVGGETQYF | TGCGCCAGCAGCTTGGTGGGAGGAGAGACCCAGTACTTC
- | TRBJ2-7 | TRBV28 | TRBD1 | CASSLRDRAHEQYF | TGTGCCAGCAGTCTCCGGGACAGGGCCCACGAGCAGTACTTC
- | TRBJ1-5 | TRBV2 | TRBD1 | CASSDVGAGGGQPQHF | TGTGCCAGCAGTGATGTTGGGGCAGGGGGCGGTCAGCCCCAGCATTTT
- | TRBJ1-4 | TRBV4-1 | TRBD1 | CASSIRTGVYEKLFF | TGCGCAAGCAGCATACGGACAGGGGTTTATGAAAAACTGTTTTTT
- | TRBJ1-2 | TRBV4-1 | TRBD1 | CASSQRGQGGYGYTF | TGCGCCAGCAGCCAACGTGGACAGGGTGGTTATGGCTACACCTTC
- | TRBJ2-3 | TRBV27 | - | CASSFLRDRAYTWREGADTQYF | TGTGCCAGCAGTTTCCTCCGGGACAGGGCCTACACATGGCGGGAGGGAGCGGATACGCAGTATTTT
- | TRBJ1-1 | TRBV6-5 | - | CASSLGRLNTEAFF | TGTGCCAGCAGTCTAGGGAGGTTAAACACTGAAGCTTTCTTT
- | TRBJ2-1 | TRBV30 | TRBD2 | CACKLAGGPGEQFF | TGTGCCTGCAAACTAGCGGGGGGGCCAGGTGAGCAGTTCTTC
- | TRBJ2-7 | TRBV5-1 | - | CASSLLTGWQSSYEQYF | TGCGCCAGCAGCTTGCTTACGGGTTGGCAGTCCTCCTACGAGCAGTACTTC
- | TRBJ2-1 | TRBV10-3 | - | CAISGGKERRNEQFF | TGTGCCATCAGTGGCGGTAAGGAGCGGCGCAATGAGCAGTTCTTC